The 27 T cell receptor delta chains listed next were all sequenced from one sample in a study of gamma-delta chains in newborns, infants, children. TCRdb re-called the reads via CATT. The sample holds about 5,500 delta-chain clones; 1.9% are singletons and the top ten take 10% to 15%. Sequencing was done on a sample of blood. These receptors were taken from a child who was a newborn, infant or young child, either healthy, febrile or measles-vaccinated (not recorded which).

By sample fraction, this clone is medium-sized (0.01 to 0.1%). The same CDR3 is also encoded by other DNA sequences in this sample. The chain joins TRDV1 to TRDJ2, with 11 bases fitting TRDD3. With V trimmed by 3 bases and J by 0 bases, 33 bases remained unmatched. The CDR3 has 27 amino acids. Germline V gene sequence: CDR1 TSWWSYY, CDR2 QGS. This chain's CDR3 is CALGDGFLLRRFLLGDIREPLTAQLFF. CDR3 bases: TGTGCTCTTGGGGATGGGTTCCTACTGCGGAGGTTCCTACTGGGGGATATAAGAGAACCTTTGACAGCACAACTCTTCTTT.

As regards this clone: A much larger clonotype is one base distant, so this may be a read error. The chain employs TRDV3 and TRDJ2; D is ambiguous. Germline V CDR1 and CDR2: TVYSNPD, GDNSRS (reference sequence). There are 12 residues in the CDR3. The CDR3 nucleotides are TGTGCCTTTCCCTCTTTGACAGCACGACTCTTCTTT. This sequence encodes CAFPSLTARLFF.

Concerning this clone itself: TCRdb records a much larger clone's protein for this DNA, with a difference at residue 5 that likely arises from a read error; the protein given is the translation of the DNA. Different DNA sequences within this sample yield the same CDR3. This chain links TRDV2 with TRDJ3; perhaps TRDD3 as D (6 bases). Trimming took off 3 bases at V and 0 bases at J, with 8 bases between the two ends. The CDR3 contains 16 residues. Germline V gives CDR1 GEAIGNYY, CDR2 EKD. CDR3 coding DNA: TGTGCCTGTGACTTACTGGGCTCCTGGGACACCCGACAGATGTTTTTC. Its protein product is CACDLLGSWDTRQMFF.

This clone was found a few times. The TCRdb protein comes from a much larger clone and disagrees with this DNA's translation at residue 16, likely due to a read error; the protein given here is derived from the DNA. V gene TRDV2 combines with J gene TRDJ3, with 11 bases that match TRDD3. Germline V lookup: CDR1 GEAIGNYY, CDR2 EKD. This CDR3 spans 18 amino acids. CDR3 bases: TGTGCCTGTGACACTGGGGGATACGCCTCCTGGGACACCCGACAGACGTTTTTC. Translation: CACDTGGYASWDTRQTFF.

This clone is categorized as medium-sized. In the same sample, other DNA sequences code for this CDR3. This chain connects TRDV2 to TRDJ2, with 7 bases identical to TRDD3. Germline V gene sequence: CDR1 GEAIGNYY, CDR2 EKD. The CDR3 has 20 amino acids. V dropped 0 bases and J dropped 0; count of bases not matched to a gene: 15. The DNA of the CDR3 is TGTGCCTGTGACACCGTGGGAAGACTGGGGATCGAACCTTTGACAGCACAACTCTTCTTT. It yields the protein CACDTVGRLGIEPLTAQLFF.

Concerning this clone: A far larger clone is only one base removed, so a read error is likely. Other nucleotide sequences in the sample specify the same CDR3. The chain is built from TRDV2 and TRDJ3; TRDD3 might be the D (5 bases). CDR1 GEAIGNYY and CDR2 EKD come from the germline V gene. This CDR3 spans 18 amino acids. The CDR3 loop reads CACDTGTASSWDTRQMFF. CDR3 DNA: TGTGCCTGTGACACCGGTACTGCTAGCTCCTGGGACACCCGGCAGATGTTTTTC.

This clone was picked up a small number of times. TCRdb lists the protein of a much larger clone for this DNA, which differs at residue 4, so this is likely a read error; the protein given here is translated from the DNA itself. This rearrangement joins TRDV2 to TRDJ3; 10 bases match TRDD3. CDR3 length equals 18 residues. V lost 5 bases to trimming and J lost 0 bases; unmatched junction nucleotides: 6. The germline V gene has CDR1 GEAIGNYY and CDR2 EKD. As DNA, the CDR3 is TGTGCCTGTGGCACTGGGGGATGGAGCTCCTGGGACACCCGACAGATGTTTTTC. Amino acids: CACGTGGWSSWDTRQMFF.

For this clone: One end of the junction varies from germline; a read error may be responsible. The J gene is TRDJ3, the V gene TRDV3; 8 positions match TRDD3. The germline CDR1 and CDR2 sequences are TVYSNPD and GDNSRS (reference sequence). The CDR3 covers 24 residues. The CDR3 protein is CAFSRVPRLLRGIRSSRDTRQVFF. CDR3 coding DNA: TGTGCCTTTTCCCGGGTCCCGCGCCTCCTACGAGGGATACGCAGCTCCCGGGACACCCGACAGGTGTTTTTC.

The table lists this clone with a few counts. TCRdb assigns this DNA the protein of a much larger clone, which departs from its translation at residue 4; this likely reflects a read error, and the protein shown comes from translating the DNA. This chain uses TRDV2 with TRDJ3; 13 bases match TRDD3. The CDR3 totals 18 residues. Germline-derived CDR1 and CDR2 are GEAIGNYY and EKD. The ends lost 6 bases at V and 1 base at J; junction bases unmatched: 5. The CDR3 nucleotides are TGTGCCTGTAGCACTGGGGGATACGCGTCCTGGGACACCCGACAGATGTTTTTC. This encodes CACSTGGYASWDTRQMFF.

This clone has a handful of counts. A much larger clone is a single base away; this may be a read error. This rearrangement joins TRDV2 to TRDJ3; 8 bases are a match to TRDD3. The CDR3 has 19 amino acids. CDR1 and CDR2 from the germline V gene are GEAIGNYY and EKD. V lost 0 bases and J lost 0; bases outside the gene matches: 6. The CDR3 DNA sequence: TGTGCCTGTGACACCGGAGGGATACGGATCTCCTGGGACACCCGACAGATGTTTTTC. This codes for CACDTGGIRISWDTRQMFF.

Comments on this clone: The protein that TCRdb holds for this DNA derives from a much larger clone and differs from the translated DNA at residue 3, which likely indicates a read error; the protein shown here is translated from the DNA. V and J are TRDV2 and TRDJ3, with 12 bases lining up with TRDD3. This CDR3 is 19 amino acids long. CDR1 GEAIGNYY and CDR2 EKD come from the germline V gene. Here the CDR3 reads CARDTAGGYASWDTRQMFF. The CDR3 nucleotides are TGTGCCCGTGACACCGCTGGGGGATACGCCTCCTGGGACACCCGACAGATGTTTTTC.

This clone has only a few counts. Since a much larger clone is just one base distant, this may be a read error. The identical CDR3 is also encoded by other nucleotide sequences in the sample. The rearrangement joins TRDV2 to TRDJ2; 8 bases match TRDD3. V lost 0 bases to trimming and J lost 8 bases; unmatched junction nucleotides: 7. The germline V gene encodes CDR1 GEAIGNYY and CDR2 EKD. CDR3 size: 15 residues. CDR3 in amino acids: CACDTMGDETAQLFF. Written as DNA, the CDR3 is TGTGCCTGTGACACCATGGGGGATGAGACGGCACAACTCTTCTTT.

Points on this clone: Other nucleotide sequences from this sample produce the same CDR3. V usage is TRDV2 and J usage is TRDJ2; 9 positions match TRDD3. The CDR3 totals 16 residues. V was clipped by 1 base and J by 3 bases; unmatched bases: 5. Germline CDR1 reads GEAIGNYY; CDR2 reads EKD. The CDR3 DNA reads TGTGCCTGTGACACGGTCCTGGGGGATCTGACAGCACAACTCTTCTTT. It codes for CACDTVLGDLTAQLFF.

This clone is medium-sized by share. Distinct nucleotide sequences in the sample also encode this CDR3. V is TRDV2 and J is TRDJ3; TRDD3 agrees at 12 bases. Germline V gene lookup returns CDR1 GEAIGNYY and CDR2 EKD. V shed 3 bases and J 0 bases; nucleotides not matched to a gene: 8. The CDR3 is made up of 20 amino acids. Here the CDR3 DNA reads TGTGCCTGTGACTCGATACTACTGGGGGATACCTCCTGGGACACCCGACAGATGTTTTTC. Amino acid sequence: CACDSILLGDTSWDTRQMFF.

Concerning this clone itself: The protein TCRdb lists belongs to a much larger clone and differs from this DNA's translation at residue 11, which points to a read error; the protein shown is made from the DNA. The chain carries TRAV29/DV5 and TRDJ1, with 10 bases fitting TRDD3. The germline gives CDR1 NSMFDY, CDR2 ISSIKDK. The V and J ends lost 0 bases and 3 bases, in that order; junction bases with no gene match: 11. This CDR3 is built from 17 residues. This chain's CDR3 is CAASAIRTGGSSDKLIF. For the CDR3, the DNA is TGTGCAGCAAGCGCTATTAGGACTGGGGGATCTTCCGATAAACTCATCTTT. The entire variable domain, with the rest obtained from reference TRAV29/DV5 and TRDJ1, is as follows: DQQVKQNSPSLSVQEGRISILNCDYTNSMFDYFLWYKKYPAEGPTFLISISSIKDKNEDGRFTVFLNKSAKHLSLHIVPSQPGDSAVYFCAASAIRTGGSSDKLIFGKGTRVTVEP.

This clone has more than one count but fewer than ten. Given a much more abundant clone one base away, this may be a read error. The chain uses TRDV2 and TRDJ3; 9 bases line up with TRDD3. J lost 0 bases, V lost 5 bases, and 7 bases had no gene match. The CDR3 consists of 18 residues. CDR1 is GEAIGNYY, CDR2 EKD, per germline. The CDR3 spells CACGVLGENSWDTRQMFF. The CDR3 nucleotides read TGTGCCTGTGGCGTACTGGGGGAGAACTCCTGGGACACCCGACAGATGTTTTTC.

A few counts support this clone. Being one base from a much bigger clone, this may be a read error. The chain recombines TRDV2 with TRDJ3; 11 bases agree with TRDD3. Germline V CDR1 and CDR2: GEAIGNYY, EKD. This CDR3 is 19 amino acids long. DNA for the CDR3: TGTGCCTGTGACAATATACTGGGGGATAGCTCCTGGGACACCCGACAGACGTTTTTC. Its protein is CACDNILGDSSWDTRQTFF.

About this clone: With only one base between it and a far larger clone, this is likely a read error. This specimen includes other DNA sequences encoding the same CDR3. V is TRDV2 and J is TRDJ2; 10 bases match TRDD3. Per the germline V gene, CDR1 is GEAIGNYY and CDR2 is EKD. The CDR3 sequence is 15 residues long. The CDR3 protein is CACDKLGDLTAQLFF. CDR3 coding DNA: TGTGCCTGTGACAAACTGGGGGATTTGACAGCTCAACTCTTCTTT.

In regard to this clone: TCRdb's listed protein matches a much larger clone and diverges from this DNA's translation at residue 5, likely through a read error; the protein shown comes from the DNA. The chain employs TRDV2 and TRDJ3; TRDD3 aligns across 9 bases. The CDR3 runs to 20 residues. Trimming at V came to 2 bases and at J to 0 bases, leaving 10 bases not matched to a gene. CDR1 GEAIGNYY and CDR2 EKD come from the germline V gene. This chain's CDR3 is CACDIVLGDLSSWDTRQMFF. CDR3 DNA sequence: TGTGCCTGTGACATCGTACTGGGGGACCTTAGCTCCTGGGACACCCGACAGATGTTTTTC.

In regard to this clone: This may arise from a read error, as a much more abundant clone is one base away. The genes are TRDV2 and TRDJ2; 8 bases agree with TRDD3. This CDR3 region has 16 residues. Germline V lookup: CDR1 GEAIGNYY, CDR2 EKD. This chain's CDR3 is CACDAMGDYLAAQLFF. CDR3 bases: TGTGCCTGTGACGCAATGGGGGATTATTTGGCAGCACAACTCTTCTTT.

This clone is judged medium-sized. CDR3 region: CACDTPHWGITSSWDTRQMFF. CDR3 nucleotides: TGTGCCTGTGACACCCCTCACTGGGGGATAACTAGCTCCTGGGACACCCGACAGATGTTTTTC. This rearrangement joins TRDV2 to TRDJ3; TRDD3 aligns across 11 bases. CDR3 length: 21 residues. The trim removed 0 bases at V and 0 bases at J, leaving 9 bases unmatched. Germline V lookup: CDR1 GEAIGNYY, CDR2 EKD.

Concerning this clone: TCRdb's protein, taken from a much larger clone, differs from this DNA's translation at residue 7, likely owing to a read error; the protein displayed comes from the DNA. V gene TRDV2 combines with J gene TRDJ2; no clear D. V was clipped by 0 bases and J by 0 bases, with 10 bases between them. The germline gives CDR1 GEAIGNYY, CDR2 EKD. This CDR3 has 16 residues. The CDR3 DNA sequence: TGTGCCTGTGACACCGTTGAGGGAACTTTGACAGCACAACTCTTCTTT. Translated: CACDTVEGTLTAQLFF.

This clone is large by share. The chain joins TRDV2 to TRDJ3; TRDD3 matches 11 bases. Germline CDR1 GEAIGNYY, CDR2 EKD. This CDR3 is built from 19 residues. Trimming took 0 bases from V and 0 from J; bases not matched to a gene: 3. CDR3 nucleotide sequence: TGTGCCTGTGACACCGTGGGGGATACGAGCTCCTGGGACACCCGACAGATGTTTTTC. Its protein product is CACDTVGDTSSWDTRQMFF.

This clone was counted a few times. A single base separates this from a much larger clone, so it may be a read error. This sample also contains other DNA sequences that code for the same CDR3. V usage is TRDV2 and J usage is TRDJ3; TRDD3 aligns across 10 bases. Looked up from germline, CDR1 is GEAIGNYY and CDR2 is EKD. The CDR3 covers 19 residues. The CDR3 loop reads CACDTGGYLSSWDTRQMFF. CDR3 nucleotides: TGTGCCTGTGACACTGGGGGATACTTGAGCTCCTGGGACACCCGGCAGATGTTTTTC.

This clone came up a few times. The protein recorded in TCRdb matches a much larger clone and deviates from this DNA's translation at residue 13, suggesting a read error; the protein here is obtained by translating the DNA. The chain links TRDV1 to TRDJ1, with D possibly being TRDD3 (8 bases). Germline-derived CDR1 and CDR2 are TSWWSYY and QGS. Between the trimmed V and J ends, which lost 8 bases and 0 bases, there was a span of 31 bases. This CDR3 is 20 amino acids long. CDR3 nucleotides: TGTGCTCTTCGCGGCCTTCCTTTCCCTACTGGGGGGCGGTACACCGATAAACTCATCTTT. This gives the protein CALRGLPFPTGGRYTDKLIF.

This clone was observed a handful of times. Being one base from a much bigger clone, this may be a read error. The chain joins TRDV2 to TRDJ3; tentative D call: TRDD3 (5 bases). V was shortened by 1 base and J by 0 bases, with 15 bases between the two germline ends. CDR1 is GEAIGNYY, CDR2 EKD, per germline. The CDR3 loop spans 19 amino acids. The CDR3 DNA reads TGTGCCTGTGACACGTCGTTTGAGGGATCCTCCTGGGACACCCGACAGATGTTTTTC. As protein: CACDTSFEGSSWDTRQMFF.

On this clone: This likely traces to a read error, being one base from a far larger clone. This sample includes further DNA sequences coding for the same CDR3. The genes are TRDV2 and TRDJ3; 8 nucleotides line up with TRDD3. Looked up from germline, CDR1 is GEAIGNYY and CDR2 is EKD. The V and J ends lost 0 bases and 0 bases, in that order; junction bases with no gene match: 12. This CDR3 is 21 amino acids long. The CDR3 region is CACDTVLGGTRSSWDTRQMFF. The CDR3 DNA reads TGTGCCTGTGACACCGTACTGGGGGGTACCCGAAGCTCCTGGGACACCCGACAGATGTTTTTC.